The 24 T cell receptor beta chains below were found in one sample sequenced in a study of cytomegalovirus exposure and HLA in healthy donors. The PCR made use of 60 Vbeta and 13 Jbeta primers. Clones were read by immunoSEQ multiplex PCR, and TCRdb kept only the in-frame ones, dropping some. The sample has about 200,000 clones, roughly 83% seen once. The sequenced sample was PBMCs. The receptors come from a male donor in good health and CMV-seropositive.

V gene TRBV21-1 combines with J gene TRBJ2-7; TRBD1 reflects the table's D call only, with no check against the DNA. TRBV21-1 is marked as a pseudogene. The CDR3 is 14 amino acids. CDR3 sequence reads: CASSTWDISYEQYF. CDR3 bases: TGTGCCAGCAGCACATGGGACATCTCCTACGAGCAGTACTTC.

The chain links TRBV5-6 to TRBJ2-2; D is perhaps TRBD1 (6 bases). This CDR3 spans 16 amino acids. Germline values: CDR1 SGHDT, CDR2 YYEEEE. Trimming stripped 1 base from V and 5 bases from J, with 15 bases between. Written as DNA, the CDR3 is TGTGCCAGCAGCTTGTTATCTGGGGGCAAAACCGGGGAGCTGTTTTTT. Translating it yields CASSLLSGGKTGELFF. Complete variable domain (other parts from reference TRBV5-6 and TRBJ2-2): DAGVTQSPTHLIKTRGQQVTLRCSPKSGHDTVSWYQQALGQGPQFIFQYYEEEERQRGNFPDRFSGHQFPNYSSELNVNALLLGDSALYLCASSLLSGGKTGELFFGEGSRLTVL.

This chain links TRBV7-3 with TRBJ1-1; no definite D call. CDR1 and CDR2 (germline): SGHTA, FQGTGA. Trimming shortened V by 2 bases and J by 0 bases, and 4 bases separated the two germline ends. CDR3 size: 13 residues. This CDR3 is CASSLEMNTEAFF. The CDR3 DNA is TGTGCCAGCAGCTTAGAGATGAACACTGAAGCTTTCTTT. The entire variable domain, with the rest obtained from reference TRBV7-3 and TRBJ1-1, is as follows: GAGVSQTPSNKVTEKGKYVELRCDPISGHTALYWYRQSLGQGPEFLIYFQGTGAADDSGLPNDRFFAVRPEGSVSTLKIQRTERGDSAVYLCASSLEMNTEAFFGQGTRLTVV.

The J gene is TRBJ2-5, the V gene TRBV11-2; 7 bases are a match to TRBD2. Losses at the gene ends were 3 bases for V and 1 base for J; bases not matched to a gene: 5. Germline V gene data show CDR1 as SGHAT and CDR2 as FQNNGV. The length of the CDR3 is 15 residues. The CDR3 sequence is CASSFSSGVQETQYF. CDR3 DNA sequence: TGTGCCAGCAGCTTCTCGAGCGGGGTCCAAGAGACCCAGTACTTC.

The CDR3 coding sequence is TGTGCCAGCAGTGAGGGCACTGGAAACACCATATATTTT. Protein: CASSEGTGNTIYF. V and J are TRBV2 and TRBJ1-3; no reliable D call. CDR3 size: 13 residues. V was pared by 3 bases and J by 2 bases, with 5 bases between. Germline-derived CDR1 and CDR2 are SNHLY and FYNNEI.

The gene calls are TRBV30 and TRBJ1-2, with a possible D match to TRBD1 (5 bases). V was pared by 5 bases and J by 4 bases, with 11 bases between. The germline gives CDR1 GTSNPN, CDR2 SVGIG (reference sequence). This CDR3 has 12 amino acids. The CDR3 protein is CAWVGLTYGYTF. As DNA, the CDR3 is TGTGCCTGGGTGGGACTGACCTATGGCTACACCTTC.

The J gene is TRBJ2-2, the V gene TRBV27, with 9 bases that match TRBD1. The CDR3 has 18 amino acids. Germline-derived CDR1 and CDR2 are MNHEY and SMNVEV (reference sequence). J gave up 2 bases and V 1 base, and 8 bases lay outside the gene matches. The CDR3 is CASSLFGQGSLNTGELFF. The CDR3 nucleotides read TGTGCCAGCAGTTTATTCGGACAGGGGTCTCTCAACACCGGGGAGCTGTTTTTT.

The J gene is TRBJ1-5, the V gene TRBV28; 8 bases line up with TRBD1. The germline V gene encodes CDR1 MDHEN and CDR2 SYDVKM. Losses at the gene ends were 7 bases for V and 2 bases for J; bases not matched to a gene: 10. This CDR3 is built from 16 residues. Written as DNA, the CDR3 is TGTGCCAGCATTCGGACAGGGCTAAGCGGCAATCAGCCCCAGCATTTT. The encoded protein is CASIRTGLSGNQPQHF.

This clone was detected only once. The chain links TRBV19 to TRBJ2-7; tentatively, D is TRBD2 (5 bases). V was trimmed by 4 bases and J by 0 bases, leaving 13 bases between them. The V gene's germline CDR1 is LNHDA and CDR2 SQIVND (reference sequence). This CDR3 comprises 15 residues. Here the CDR3 DNA reads TGTGCCAGTAGTAGCGGACTTCACAGCTCCTACGAGCAGTACTTC. This gives the protein CASSSGLHSSYEQYF.

In its sample, this clone was seen once. The V and J genes are TRBV5-4 and TRBJ2-3; TRBD2 might be the D (6 bases). The V gene's germline CDR1 is SGHNT and CDR2 YYREEE (reference sequence). V was shortened by 0 bases and J by 5 bases, with 10 bases between the two germline ends. This CDR3 has 14 amino acids. The CDR3: CASSLDAGLDTQYF. The DNA for the CDR3 is TGTGCCAGCAGCTTGGACGCGGGGCTAGATACGCAGTATTTT.

A few counts support this clone. The chain joins TRBV27 to TRBJ1-3; D gene ambiguous. The germline V gene has CDR1 MNHEY and CDR2 SMNVEV (reference sequence). The V end lost 4 bases, the J end lost 1 base, and 8 bases lay between the germline ends. The CDR3 covers 14 residues. This CDR3 is CASSSPGSGNTIYF. DNA of the CDR3: TGTGCCAGCAGTTCCCCCGGGTCTGGAAACACCATATATTTT.

This chain joins TRBV5-3 and TRBJ1-2, with D maybe TRBD1 (5 bases). TRBV5-3 is an ORF, with its function uncertain. Trimming pared 4 bases from V and 0 bases from J, leaving 7 bases between. This CDR3 has 13 amino acids. In nucleotides, the CDR3 is TGTGCCAGAAGCGCGACAGCTAACTATGGCTACACCTTC. It is translated as CARSATANYGYTF.

The CDR3 loop is CSKTRGETQYF. The CDR3 bases are TGCAGCAAGACTCGTGGAGAGACCCAGTACTTC. The chain is built from TRBV20-1 and TRBJ2-5, with no clear D. CDR3 length: 11 amino acids. The germline V gene has CDR1 DFQATT and CDR2 SNEGSKA (reference sequence).

The chain carries TRBV11-2 and TRBJ2-7; 9 positions agree with TRBD1. CDR1 and CDR2 from the germline V gene are SGHAT and FQNNGV. The V gene end was trimmed by 3 bases and the J gene end by 2 bases; junction bases not matched to a gene: 5. The CDR3 extends over 15 amino acids. The CDR3 here is CASSLTGTGTYEQYF. DNA for the CDR3: TGTGCCAGCAGCTTGACCGGGACAGGGACCTACGAGCAGTACTTC.

V usage is TRBV18 and J usage is TRBJ1-2; 7 nucleotides match TRBD1. The V gene's germline CDR1 is KGHSH and CDR2 LQKENI. The length of the CDR3 is 15 residues. Trimming at V came to 2 bases and at J to 4 bases, leaving 7 bases not matched to a gene. The CDR3 spells CASSPRQGPPYGYTF. Written as DNA, the CDR3 is TGTGCCAGCTCACCAAGACAGGGACCCCCCTATGGCTACACCTTC. Looking up the rest from reference TRBV18 and TRBJ1-2 gives the full variable domain: NAGVMQNPRHLVRRRGQEARLRCSPMKGHSHVYWYRQLPEEGLKFMVYLQKENIIDESGMPKERFSAEFPKEGPSILRIQQVVRGDSAAYFCASSPRQGPPYGYTFGSGTRLTVV.

The V gene is TRBV18, the J gene TRBJ2-2, with TRBD2 identical over 11 bases. The CDR3 is made up of 16 amino acids. CDR1 is KGHSH, CDR2 LQKENI, per germline. J gave up 5 bases and V 1 base, and 3 bases lay outside the gene matches. DNA for the CDR3: TGTGCCAGCTCACCACTACTAGCGGGGGAAACCGGGGAGCTGTTTTTT. Protein product: CASSPLLAGETGELFF.

The rearrangement links TRBV7-3 to TRBJ2-1; TRBD2 agrees at 7 bases. This CDR3 has 17 amino acids. Germline trimming cut 5 bases from V and 0 bases from J; bases unmatched to any gene: 10. Germline CDR1 and CDR2: SGHTA and FQGTGA. For the CDR3, the DNA is TGTGCCAGCAGCCCCCGTAGCGGGTGGGCCTCCTACAATGAGCAGTTCTTC. This translates into CASSPRSGWASYNEQFF.

This clone has a single count. The CDR3 DNA reads TGTGCCACCAGCGGAGGACAGGCCCGGGCTGGAAACACCATATATTTT. Its translation is CATSGGQARAGNTIYF. V is TRBV15 and J is TRBJ1-3; 7 nucleotides agree with TRBD1. J gave up 2 bases and V 5 bases, and 9 bases lay outside the gene matches. CDR1 is LNHNV, CDR2 YYDKDF, per germline (reference sequence). The CDR3 covers 16 residues.

This chain links TRBV28 with TRBJ1-2, with no clear D. CDR1 and CDR2 (germline): MDHEN, SYDVKM. Trimming shortened V by 6 bases and J by 3 bases, and 14 bases separated the two germline ends. This CDR3 comprises 14 residues. This CDR3 is CASSPREVYYGYTF. DNA for the CDR3: TGTGCCAGCAGCCCCCGGGAGGTGTACTATGGCTACACCTTC.

This clone is a singleton in its sample. V and J are TRBV5-5 and TRBJ2-3, with a possible D match to TRBD2 (6 bases). This CDR3 has 16 amino acids. V dropped 3 bases and J dropped 0 bases, with 14 bases sitting between them. CDR1 is SGHKS and CDR2 is YYEKEE in the germline V gene (reference sequence). The CDR3 sequence: CASSWGGGISTDTQYF. As DNA, the CDR3 is TGTGCCAGCAGCTGGGGAGGTGGCATTAGCACAGATACGCAGTATTTT.

This clone was observed a handful of times. The V and J genes are TRBV4-2 and TRBJ2-7, with no clear D. CDR1 and CDR2 (germline): LGHNA, YNFKEQ. Trimming took off 5 bases at V and 2 bases at J, with 19 bases between the two ends. There are 16 residues in the CDR3. CDR3 coding DNA: TGTGCCAGCAGCTACCCCCTAATAGACTTAGCCTACGAGCAGTACTTC. This sequence encodes CASSYPLIDLAYEQYF.

This chain links TRBV4-1 with TRBJ2-2; 7 bases line up with TRBD2. Germline-derived CDR1 and CDR2 are MGHRA and YSYEKL. V gave up 1 base and J gave up 4 bases; unmatched junction bases: 9. This CDR3 contains 17 residues. CDR3 sequence (DNA): TGCGCCAGCAGCCAAGGAGGGGCGGGAGCGACCACCGGGGAGCTGTTTTTT. The encoded protein is CASSQGGAGATTGELFF.

The CDR3 protein is CASSQAGGASADTQYF. CDR3 bases: TGCGCCAGCAGCCAAGCGGGGGGAGCTAGCGCAGATACGCAGTATTTT. V and J are TRBV4-3 and TRBJ2-3; 7 nucleotides line up with TRBD2. Germline V gives CDR1 LGHNA, CDR2 YSLEER. V lost 1 base, J lost 4 bases, and 8 bases stayed unmatched. CDR3 length: 16 residues.

This chain joins TRBV7-2 and TRBJ2-7; D gene unclear. The V gene's germline CDR1 is SGHTA and CDR2 FQGNSA. V shed 4 bases and J shed 1 base, with 8 bases lying between them. This CDR3 is 13 amino acids long. DNA of the CDR3: TGTGCCAGCAGCTCTCGGTTGTCCTACGAGCAGTACTTC. This encodes CASSSRLSYEQYF.